These 9 T cell receptor beta chains came from one sample sequenced in a study of T cell repertoires in ileal Crohn's disease. The repertoire was sequenced with immunoSEQ multiplex PCR; TCRdb's copy has only in-frame clones and lacks some. The sample holds about 59,000 clones, around nine tenths seen once. Time point meaning: neoterminal ileum biopsy at postoperative endoscopy, about 6 months after surgery. Material for sequencing was ileal tissue. These receptors all come from an adult with Crohn's disease.

The V and J genes are TRBV11-2 and TRBJ2-7, with D tentatively TRBD2 (6 bases). Trimming took off 2 bases at V and 2 bases at J, with 16 bases between the two ends. The CDR3 extends over 16 amino acids. Per the germline V gene, CDR1 is SGHAT and CDR2 is FQNNGV. CDR3 sequence: CASSLTWRLGPYEQYV. The CDR3 DNA sequence: TGTGCCAGCAGCTTAACTTGGAGACTAGGCCCCTACGAGCAGTACGTC.

The chain carries TRBV25-1 and TRBJ1-2, with a tentative D call TRBD1 (6 bases). Germline CDR1 reads MGHDK; CDR2 reads SYGVNS. This CDR3 has 13 residues. Deletions cut 7 bases from V and 3 bases from J, with 12 bases between. CDR3 in amino acids: CASMGGAYYGYTF. The CDR3 DNA is TGTGCCAGCATGGGGGGGGCGTACTATGGCTACACCTTC.

The chain joins TRBV25-1 to TRBJ2-7, with D possibly matching TRBD1 (5 bases). V lost 6 bases and J 3 bases, leaving 9 bases between the germline ends. The CDR3 is made up of 12 amino acids. From germline, CDR1 is MGHDK and CDR2 SYGVNS. This chain's CDR3 is CASRDINYEQYF. The CDR3 DNA reads as TGTGCCAGCAGGGACATAAACTACGAGCAGTACTTC.

The rearrangement joins TRBV7-2 to TRBJ2-7; D is possibly TRBD2 (6 bases). The CDR3 runs to 14 residues. Germline loops: CDR1 SGHTA, CDR2 FQGNSA. V lost 6 bases, J lost 1 base, and 13 bases lay in between. The chain's CDR3 is CASRLGLQSYEQYF. CDR3 bases: TGTGCCAGCAGGTTGGGACTCCAATCCTACGAGCAGTACTTC.

The V gene is TRBV2, the J gene TRBJ1-1; no definite D call. The germline V gene encodes CDR1 SNHLY and CDR2 FYNNEI. V lost 6 bases and J 6 bases, leaving 11 bases between the germline ends. The CDR3 extends over 12 amino acids. CDR3 coding DNA: TGTGCCAGCAGGGATGACACTCCTGAAGCTTTCTTT. Translating it yields CASRDDTPEAFF.

The chain couples TRBV7-9 to TRBJ2-5; 8 nucleotides agree with TRBD2. The germline V gene has CDR1 SEHNR and CDR2 FQNEAQ (reference sequence). J was trimmed by 1 base and V by 1 base; bases with no gene match: 5. The CDR3 sequence is 16 residues long. The CDR3 nucleotides read TGTGCCAGCAGCTTAGGGGGACTAGGAACCCAAGAGACCCAGTACTTC. This gives the protein CASSLGGLGTQETQYF.

V and J are TRBV7-9 and TRBJ2-2; TRBD2 aligns across 7 bases. Germline assignment: CDR1 SEHNR and CDR2 FQNEAQ (reference sequence). The V and J ends lost 2 bases and 2 bases, in that order; junction bases with no gene match: 2. The CDR3 contains 15 residues. CDR3 DNA sequence: TGTGCCAGCAGCTTATCGGGGGGAAACACCGGGGAGCTGTTTTTT. It yields the protein CASSLSGGNTGELFF.

This chain links TRBV6-5 with TRBJ2-7, with a tentative D call TRBD1 (6 bases). Germline V gene data show CDR1 as MNHEY and CDR2 as SVGAGI. Trimming left V 6 bases short and J 2 bases short, with 17 bases between. The CDR3 is made up of 15 amino acids. Written as DNA, the CDR3 is TGTGCCAGCAGACAAAACAGGGTGCGGACCTACGAGCAGTACTTC. Its translation: CASRQNRVRTYEQYF.

The chain recombines TRBV7-3 with TRBJ1-1; 10 bases are a match to TRBD1. V shed 5 bases and J 0 bases; nucleotides not matched to a gene: 6. CDR3 size: 16 residues. Germline CDR1 and CDR2: SGHTA and FQGTGA. The CDR3 loop reads CASSPDRGFMNTEAFF. DNA of the CDR3: TGTGCCAGCAGCCCGGACAGGGGGTTTATGAACACTGAAGCTTTCTTT.